Here is one TCR beta chain with its context. This sample stems from a study of blood T cell repertoires in COVID-19. For the study at large: T cells, B-cell-depleted T cells, or PBMCs provided the cDNA or gDNA that served as material.

Participant-given clinical history determined each cohort assignment. Data came from immunoSEQ multiplex PCR; TCRdb stores just in-frame clones and leaves some out. The sample lists over 110,000 clones, almost 85% occurring once. Trimming took 3 bases from V and 2 from J, leaving 10 bases between them. The V gene's germline CDR1 is LGHDT and CDR2 YNNKEL (reference sequence). The CDR3 is 14 residues long. This receptor was identified in a man in his forties with acute COVID-19. The rearrangement joins TRBV3-1 (or the pseudogene TRBV3-2) to TRBJ1-2; D possibly corresponds to TRBD1 (5 bases). The specimen was PBMCs or T cells enriched from blood (not recorded which). The CDR3 bases are TGTGCCAGCAGCCATGCCGACAGAAACTATGGCTACACCTTC. Protein product: CASSHADRNYGYTF.